This T cell receptor beta chain was identified in a study of shared clonotypes between healthy human individuals. A remark on this clone: Additional DNA sequences in this sample encode the identical CDR3.

Naive CD8 cells lacked CD45RO, underwent positive selection for CCR7 and left out terminally differentiated effector memory CD45RA+ cells. The healthy adult donors were HIV-negative and reported no recent acute infections or vaccinations. The study ran the assay at deep level. The repertoire was sequenced with immunoSEQ multiplex PCR; TCRdb's copy has only in-frame clones and lacks some. The data hold around 620,000 clones, with 95% observed a single time. Sequenced material: naive CD8+ T cells sorted from blood. This TCR derives from a woman aged 30 to 39 in good health.

Here the CDR3 DNA reads TGTGCCAGCAGCTTAGGGCAGGGGAGGCAGCCCCAGCATTTT. This encodes CASSLGQGRQPQHF. This sequence joins TRBV13 and TRBJ1-5; possible D gene TRBD1, 6 bases. This CDR3 is 14 amino acids long. Germline loops: CDR1 PRHDT, CDR2 FYEKMQ (reference sequence). The germline V and J ends were trimmed by 0 bases and 7 bases, with 10 bases remaining between them.